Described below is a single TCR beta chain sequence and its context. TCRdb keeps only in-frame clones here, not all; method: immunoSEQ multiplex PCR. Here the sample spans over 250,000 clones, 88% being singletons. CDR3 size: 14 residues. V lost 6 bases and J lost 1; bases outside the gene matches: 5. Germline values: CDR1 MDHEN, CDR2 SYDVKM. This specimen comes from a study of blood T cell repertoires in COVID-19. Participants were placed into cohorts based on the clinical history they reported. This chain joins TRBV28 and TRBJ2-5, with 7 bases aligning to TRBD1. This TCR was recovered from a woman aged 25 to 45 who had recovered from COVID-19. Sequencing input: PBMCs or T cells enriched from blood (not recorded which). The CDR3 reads CASSYAGGQETQYF. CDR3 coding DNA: TGTGCCAGCAGCTATGCAGGGGGCCAAGAGACCCAGTACTTC. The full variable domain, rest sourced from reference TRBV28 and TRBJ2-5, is DVKVTQSSRYLVKRTGEKVFLECVQDMDHENMFWYRQDPGLGLRLIYFSYDVKMKEKGDIPEGYSVSREKKERFSLILESASTNQTSMYLCASSYAGGQETQYFGPGTRLLVL.